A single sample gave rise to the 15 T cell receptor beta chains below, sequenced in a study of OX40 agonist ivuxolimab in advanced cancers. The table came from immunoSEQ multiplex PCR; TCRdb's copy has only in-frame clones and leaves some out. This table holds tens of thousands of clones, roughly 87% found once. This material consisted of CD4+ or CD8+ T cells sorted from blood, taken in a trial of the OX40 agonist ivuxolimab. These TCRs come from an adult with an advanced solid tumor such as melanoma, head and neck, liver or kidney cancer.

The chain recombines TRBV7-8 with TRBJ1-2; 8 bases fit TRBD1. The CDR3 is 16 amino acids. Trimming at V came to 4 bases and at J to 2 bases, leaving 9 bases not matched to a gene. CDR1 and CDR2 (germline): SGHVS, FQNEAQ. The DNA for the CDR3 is TGTGCCAGCAGCTCGGAATGGACAGGGACAAACTATGGCTACACCTTC. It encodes CASSSEWTGTNYGYTF.

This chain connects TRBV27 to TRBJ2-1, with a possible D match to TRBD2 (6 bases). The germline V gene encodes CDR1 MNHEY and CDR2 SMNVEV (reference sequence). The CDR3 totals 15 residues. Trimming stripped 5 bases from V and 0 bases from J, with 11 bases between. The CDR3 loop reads CASSRGVLSYNEQFF. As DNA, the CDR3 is TGTGCCAGCAGTCGCGGGGTCCTCTCCTACAATGAGCAGTTCTTC.

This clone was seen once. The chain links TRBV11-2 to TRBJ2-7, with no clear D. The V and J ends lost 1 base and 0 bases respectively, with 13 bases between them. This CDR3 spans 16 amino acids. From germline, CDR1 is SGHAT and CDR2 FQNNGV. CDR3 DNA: TGTGCCAGCAGCTTAGCCAGCCTTTACATCTCCTACGAGCAGTACTTC. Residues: CASSLASLYISYEQYF.

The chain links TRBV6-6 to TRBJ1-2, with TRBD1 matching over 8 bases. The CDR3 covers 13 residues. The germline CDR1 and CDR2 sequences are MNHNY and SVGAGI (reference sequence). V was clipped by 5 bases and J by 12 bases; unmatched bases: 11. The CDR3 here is CASSLGTGGVNTF. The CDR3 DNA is TGTGCCAGCAGTCTCGGGACAGGCGGCGTCAACACCTTC.

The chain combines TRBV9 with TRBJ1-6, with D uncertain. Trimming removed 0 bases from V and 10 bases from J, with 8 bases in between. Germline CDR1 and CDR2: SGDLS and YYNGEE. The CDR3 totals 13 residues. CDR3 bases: TGTGCCAGCAGCGTAGAAATGGGATCACCCCTCCACTTT. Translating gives CASSVEMGSPLHF.

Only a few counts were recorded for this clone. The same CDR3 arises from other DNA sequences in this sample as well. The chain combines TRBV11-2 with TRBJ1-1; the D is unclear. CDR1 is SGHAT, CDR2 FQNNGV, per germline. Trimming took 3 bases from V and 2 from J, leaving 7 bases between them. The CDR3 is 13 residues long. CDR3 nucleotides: TGTGCCAGCAGCTTGATGGGAAACACTGAAGCTTTCTTT. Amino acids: CASSLMGNTEAFF.

CDR3 in amino acids: CASTTDLRGKTQYF. The CDR3 coding sequence is TGTGCCAGCACCACTGACTTGCGGGGCAAGACCCAGTACTTC. This sequence joins TRBV28 and TRBJ2-5, with a possible D match to TRBD2 (6 bases). The CDR3 contains 14 residues. CDR1 MDHEN and CDR2 SYDVKM come from the germline V gene. Trimming took off 7 bases at V and 6 bases at J, with 18 bases between the two ends.

The CDR3 region has the DNA TGCGCCAGGCCCCAGTGCGGGCTGTTTTTT. It specifies CARPQCGLFF. The V gene is TRBV5-1, the J gene TRBJ1-4; D gene ambiguous. V was clipped by 8 bases and J by 14 bases, with 13 bases between them. The CDR3 extends over 10 amino acids. The V gene's germline CDR1 is SGHRS and CDR2 YFSETQ.

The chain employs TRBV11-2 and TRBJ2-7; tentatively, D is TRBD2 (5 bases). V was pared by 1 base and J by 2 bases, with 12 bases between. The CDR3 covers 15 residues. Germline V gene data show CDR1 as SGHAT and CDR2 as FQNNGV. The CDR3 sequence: CASSLVAGDPYEQYF. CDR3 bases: TGTGCCAGCAGCTTAGTGGCCGGGGATCCCTACGAGCAGTACTTC.

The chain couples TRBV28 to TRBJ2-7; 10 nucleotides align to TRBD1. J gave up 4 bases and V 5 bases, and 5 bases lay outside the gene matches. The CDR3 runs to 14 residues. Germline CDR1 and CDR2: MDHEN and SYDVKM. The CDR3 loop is CASSDRGRGYEQYV. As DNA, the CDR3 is TGTGCCAGCAGTGACAGGGGGCGCGGGTACGAGCAGTACGTC.

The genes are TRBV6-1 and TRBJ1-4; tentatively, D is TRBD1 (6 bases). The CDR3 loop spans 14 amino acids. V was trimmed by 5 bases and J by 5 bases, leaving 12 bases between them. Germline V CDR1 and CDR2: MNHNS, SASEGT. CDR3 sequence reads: CASSLQGGNEKLFF. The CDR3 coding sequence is TGTGCCAGCAGTTTACAGGGTGGGAATGAAAAACTGTTTTTT.

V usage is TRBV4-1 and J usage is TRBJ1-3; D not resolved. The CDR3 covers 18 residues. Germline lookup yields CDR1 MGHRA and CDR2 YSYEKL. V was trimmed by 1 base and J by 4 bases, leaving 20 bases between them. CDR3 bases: TGCGCCAGCAGCCAAGGAGTACTCCGGAGGTCTGCGGGAAACACCATATATTTT. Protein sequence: CASSQGVLRRSAGNTIYF.

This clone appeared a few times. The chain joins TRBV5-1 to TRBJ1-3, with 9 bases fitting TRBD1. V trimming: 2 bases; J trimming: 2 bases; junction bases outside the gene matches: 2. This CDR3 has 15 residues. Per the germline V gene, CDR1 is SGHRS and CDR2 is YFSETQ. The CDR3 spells CASSLTGGTGNTIYF. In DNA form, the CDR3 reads TGCGCCAGCAGCTTAACAGGGGGCACTGGAAACACCATATATTTT.

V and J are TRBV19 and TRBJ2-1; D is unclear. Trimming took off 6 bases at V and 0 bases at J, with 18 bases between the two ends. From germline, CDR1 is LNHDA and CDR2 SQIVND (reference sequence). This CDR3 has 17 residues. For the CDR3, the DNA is TGTGCCAGTAGGTCTGGTACTGGATTGGGCTCCTACAATGAGCAGTTCTTC. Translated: CASRSGTGLGSYNEQFF.

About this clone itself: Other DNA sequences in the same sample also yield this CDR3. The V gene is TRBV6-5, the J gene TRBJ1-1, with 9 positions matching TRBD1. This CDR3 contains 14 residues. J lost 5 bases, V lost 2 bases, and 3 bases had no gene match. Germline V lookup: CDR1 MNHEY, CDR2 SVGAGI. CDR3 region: CASSYGTGRTEAFF. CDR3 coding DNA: TGTGCCAGCAGTTACGGGACAGGGCGTACTGAAGCTTTCTTT.